This T cell receptor beta chain was recovered during a study of T cell changes during pregnancy in multiple sclerosis. The CDR3 has 13 residues. Trimming removed 1 base at V and 2 bases at J, with 6 bases between. CDR1 and CDR2 from the germline V gene are SGDLS and YYNGEE. Points on this clone: Other nucleotide sequences from this sample produce the same CDR3.

The assay was immunoSEQ multiplex PCR, and TCRdb's table has in-frame clones only and misses some. This table has fewer than 95,000 clones, over 80% appearing once. The sequences come from peripheral blood, collected in the first trimester of pregnancy. The chain links TRBV9 to TRBJ1-1; tentatively, D is TRBD1 (5 bases). The TCR was taken from a female donor with multiple sclerosis, enrolled in a pregnancy study. The CDR3 nucleotides read TGTGCCAGCAGCGTACAGGGTAACACTGAAGCTTTCTTT. It encodes CASSVQGNTEAFF. Complete variable domain (other parts from reference TRBV9 and TRBJ1-1): DSGVTQTPKHLITATGQRVTLRCSPRSGDLSVYWYQQSLDQGLQFLIQYYNGEERAKGNILERFSAQQFPDLHSELNLSSLELGDSALYFCASSVQGNTEAFFGQGTRLTVV.